This T cell receptor (beta chain) was sequenced in a study of identical twins. Germline-derived CDR1 and CDR2 are MGHRA and YSYEKL. The CDR3 is 18 residues long. For this clonotype: One end of the junction is discordant with germline, which a read error may explain.

TCRdb reprocessed the 5' RACE reads via MiXCR and lists one record per CDR3 protein. Among 1.5 million to 2 million distinct CDR3 sequences listed, roughly a third were seen once. Sequencing was done on a sample of cord blood. The TCR originated in a newborn girl in good health. The chain has TRBV4-1 and TRBJ2-4, with D perhaps TRBD2 (7 bases). For the CDR3, the DNA is TGCACCAGCAGCCTAAGGGAAACAGGGAGGGGGGCCAAAAACATTCAGTACTTC. Amino acids: CTSSLRETGRGAKNIQYF.